This T cell receptor (beta chain) was obtained from a study of human T cells and chemical hapten exposure. General study findings and limits: The study found that DPC sensitization did not change TCRs above 1 in 1000 frequency.

Time point in this sample: patch test 2, 6 weeks after DPC sensitization. As for treatment: therapeutic diphenylcyclopropenone sensitization with weekly scalp DPC. Ten or more counts support this clonotype. Antigen specificity is unknown. Using its own MiXCR run on the RACE reads, TCRdb lists one record per CDR3 protein. The profile shows about 110,000 distinct CDR3 sequences, more than 7% of them singletons. The germline V gene encodes CDR1 SGHTA and CDR2 FQGNSA. The ends were cut back, 3 bases at V and 3 bases at J, with 7 bases in the middle. The CDR3 runs to 13 residues. V gene TRBV7-2 combines with J gene TRBJ2-3; unclear D gene. The source was whole blood, collected in connection with sensitization to the hapten diphenylcyclopropenone (DPC). The sequence derives from a middle-aged woman with alopecia areata. Some clones in this sample may be carry-over from other donors' samples. CDR3 bases: TGTGCCAGCAGCTTTGACCAGACAGATACGCAGTATTTT. As protein: CASSFDQTDTQYF.